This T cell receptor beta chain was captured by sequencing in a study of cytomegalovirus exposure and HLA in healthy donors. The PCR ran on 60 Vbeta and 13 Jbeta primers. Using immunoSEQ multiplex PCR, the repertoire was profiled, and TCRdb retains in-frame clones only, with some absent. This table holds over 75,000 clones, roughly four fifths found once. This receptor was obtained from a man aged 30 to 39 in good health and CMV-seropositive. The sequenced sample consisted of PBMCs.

The CDR3 DNA reads TGCGCCAGCAGCCAGGCGGGAGTACGTGAGACCCAGTACTTC. It specifies CASSQAGVRETQYF. This chain uses TRBV5-1 with TRBJ2-5; 7 nucleotides match TRBD2. Germline-derived CDR1 and CDR2 are SGHRS and YFSETQ. The trim removed 4 bases at V and 5 bases at J, leaving 8 bases unmatched. CDR3 length equals 14 residues.